The T cell receptor (beta chain) described here comes from a study of CD8+ T cells in alopecia areata. It was cDNA, reverse transcribed from extracted RNA, that served as the sequencing template. Sequencing was performed with immunoSEQ multiplex PCR; in TCRdb, only in-frame clones are kept and a portion is missing. Altogether fewer than 250,000 clones are present, 50% to 60% being singletons, with the ten largest covering 0.45%. Germline V gene lookup returns CDR1 GTSNPN and CDR2 SVGIG (reference sequence). This CDR3 comprises 14 residues. V shed 2 bases and J shed 11 bases, with 19 bases lying between them. Study-wide results and limits: An increase in clonality over normal scalp was evident in lesional scalp, especially alopecia totalis/universalis.

Comments on this clone: Its antigen is still unknown.

V is TRBV30 and J is TRBJ1-5, with D perhaps matching TRBD1 (6 bases). Material: CD4+ T cells sorted from blood, obtained at week 0. The sequence was obtained from a human donor with alopecia areata. The CDR3 DNA reads TGTGCCTGGAGTCAAAACGGGGGCCCTGGGGCCCAGCATTTT. Amino acid sequence: CAWSQNGGPGAQHF.